The 11 T cell receptor beta chains listed next were all sequenced from one sample in a study of blood T cell repertoires in COVID-19. Profiled with immunoSEQ multiplex PCR; TCRdb holds only in-frame clones, not every one. This table has some 60,000 clones, about nine tenths appearing once. The sample taken for sequencing was peripheral blood. The receptor source for this set is a human donor in a cohort sampled during active COVID-19.

The chain carries TRBV29-1 and TRBJ1-1; 7 positions match TRBD1. Trimming removed 3 bases from V and 1 base from J; junction bases left unmatched: 2. The CDR3 runs to 13 residues. CDR1 SQVTM and CDR2 ANQGSEA come from the germline V gene. The CDR3 nucleotides are TGCAGCGTTGAGCGACAGGGGAACACTGAAGCTTTCTTT. It yields the protein CSVERQGNTEAFF.

The J gene is TRBJ1-5, the V gene TRBV18; D unclear. Per the germline V gene, CDR1 is KGHSH and CDR2 is LQKENI. The V gene lost 1 base and the J gene lost 1 base, with 8 bases spanning the gap. The CDR3 spans 15 residues. The CDR3, as DNA: TGTGCCAGCTCACCACTTTCGGGGAGCAATCAGCCCCAGCATTTT. Protein sequence: CASSPLSGSNQPQHF.

This clone has just one count. One end of the junction is discordant with germline, which a read error may explain. The chain is built from TRBV11-3 and TRBJ2-3, with D perhaps matching TRBD1 (5 bases). This CDR3 comprises 14 residues. The germline CDR1 and CDR2 sequences are SGHNT and YENEEA. The CDR3 loop is CASSLDRYTDTQYF. The CDR3 DNA sequence: TGTGCCAGCAGCCTAGACAGATACACAGATACGCAGTATTTT.

This clone turned up a few times. The chain joins TRBV19 to TRBJ1-5; 8 bases agree with TRBD1. V dropped 0 bases and J dropped 2; count of bases not matched to a gene: 0. Germline V gene data show CDR1 as LNHDA and CDR2 as SQIVND (reference sequence). The CDR3 consists of 15 residues. The CDR3 sequence is CASSIEGQGNQPQHF. As DNA, the CDR3 is TGTGCCAGTAGTATAGAGGGACAGGGCAATCAGCCCCAGCATTTT.

The CDR3, as DNA: TGTGCCAGCAGCTTGGGTAGTAATGAGCAGTTCTTC. Its protein is CASSLGSNEQFF. This chain uses TRBV5-4 with TRBJ2-1; D call uncertain. V gave up 0 bases and J gave up 7 bases, with 5 bases separating them. The CDR3 loop spans 12 amino acids. Germline values: CDR1 SGHNT, CDR2 YYREEE (reference sequence).

This clone occurred once. The chain couples TRBV6-4 to TRBJ2-2, with 11 bases fitting TRBD2. The CDR3 length is 17 residues. V was pared by 4 bases and J by 1 base, with 5 bases of the junction left unmatched. The germline CDR1 and CDR2 sequences are MRHNA and SNTAGT. CDR3 protein: CASSVGGLAGNTGELFF. In DNA, the CDR3 is TGTGCCAGCAGTGTGGGAGGACTAGCGGGGAACACCGGGGAGCTGTTTTTT.

The chain carries TRBV7-8 and TRBJ1-6; unclear D gene. With 5 bases removed from V and 10 bases from J, the gap between germline ends came to 18 bases. The CDR3 sequence is 15 residues long. Germline CDR1 and CDR2: SGHVS and FQNEAQ. CDR3 DNA sequence: TGTGCCAGCAGCACTAGTATGGGCCTTGGGTCACCCCTCCACTTT. It encodes CASSTSMGLGSPLHF. The full variable domain, rest sourced from reference TRBV7-8 and TRBJ1-6, is GAGVSQSPRYKVAKRGQDVALRCDPISGHVSLFWYQQALGQGPEFLTYFQNEAQLDKSGLPSDRFFAERPEGSVSTLKIQRTQQEDSAVYLCASSTSMGLGSPLHFGNGTRLTVT.

V is TRBV5-1 and J is TRBJ1-1, with 8 bases that match TRBD1. V shed 4 bases, J shed 2 bases, and the junction held 4 bases outside the gene matches. CDR3 length equals 14 residues. In germline, CDR1 is SGHRS, CDR2 YFSETQ. The CDR3 DNA follows: TGCGCCAGCAGCATCGGACAGGGAAACACTGAAGCTTTCTTT. This encodes CASSIGQGNTEAFF.

The gene calls are TRBV6-2 or TRBV6-3 and TRBJ2-1, with 11 bases that match TRBD2. Germline V lookup: CDR1 MNHEY, CDR2 SVGEGT. The CDR3 runs 20 residues. After removal of 5 bases from V and 7 bases from J, the junction contained 22 bases not matched to a gene. The CDR3 DNA reads as TGTGCCAGCAGTACGGATCGACAGGGGGGGATAGCGGGAGGGCCTAATGAGCAGTTCTTC. Protein product: CASSTDRQGGIAGGPNEQFF.

The J gene is TRBJ2-1, the V gene TRBV9; maybe TRBD2 (6 bases). Germline CDR1 reads SGDLS; CDR2 reads YYNGEE. This CDR3 contains 17 residues. V gave up 1 base and J gave up 3 bases, with 17 bases separating them. The CDR3 DNA reads as TGTGCCAGCAGCGTACTCGACGAGGGACTCTTCTACAATGAGCAGTTCTTC. Amino acids: CASSVLDEGLFYNEQFF.

The chain's CDR3 is CASSQDEVNYGYTF. CDR3 DNA sequence: TGCGCCAGCAGCCAAGACGAGGTGAACTATGGCTACACCTTC. This rearrangement joins TRBV4-3 to TRBJ1-2; D unclear. This CDR3 has 14 residues. Germline-derived CDR1 and CDR2 are LGHNA and YSLEER. Trimming took 0 bases from V and 2 from J, leaving 7 bases between them.